This T cell receptor (beta chain) is drawn from a study of blood T cells in healthy people across ages. The study, taken as a whole, reports: The percentage of naive T cells correlated strongly with TCR beta diversity. Measured against age, TCR beta diversity per million T cells decreased in a roughly linear manner. Leaving the PBMCs unsorted stopped any conclusive comparison of naive versus antigen-experienced cells.

Together with a sample-barcoded 5' primer, a J-beta primer mix was included in a second PCR lasting roughly 6 to 12 cycles. From the 5' RACE reads, TCRdb called clonotypes with MiXCR, one entry per CDR3 protein. The sample consists of over 1.5 million distinct CDR3 sequences, roughly 52% of them appearing once. V dropped 5 bases and J dropped 0 bases, with 20 bases sitting between them. The length of the CDR3 is 17 residues. The germline V gene has CDR1 MDHEN and CDR2 SYDVKM. This clonotype came up a few times. The antigen is not known. They isolated at least 6.5 million PBMCs from each sample. This chain links TRBV28 with TRBJ2-7, with a tentative D call TRBD1 (6 bases). The specimen was blood. The receptor was derived from a woman aged 40-49 years in good health. The CDR3 loop is CASSPPLGQLSSYEQYF. CDR3 DNA sequence: TGTGCCAGCAGTCCCCCCCTCGGACAGTTAAGCTCCTACGAGCAGTACTTC. The full variable domain, rest sourced from reference TRBV28 and TRBJ2-7, is DVKVTQSSRYLVKRTGEKVFLECVQDMDHENMFWYRQDPGLGLRLIYFSYDVKMKEKGDIPEGYSVSREKKERFSLILESASTNQTSMYLCASSPPLGQLSSYEQYFGPGTRLTVT.